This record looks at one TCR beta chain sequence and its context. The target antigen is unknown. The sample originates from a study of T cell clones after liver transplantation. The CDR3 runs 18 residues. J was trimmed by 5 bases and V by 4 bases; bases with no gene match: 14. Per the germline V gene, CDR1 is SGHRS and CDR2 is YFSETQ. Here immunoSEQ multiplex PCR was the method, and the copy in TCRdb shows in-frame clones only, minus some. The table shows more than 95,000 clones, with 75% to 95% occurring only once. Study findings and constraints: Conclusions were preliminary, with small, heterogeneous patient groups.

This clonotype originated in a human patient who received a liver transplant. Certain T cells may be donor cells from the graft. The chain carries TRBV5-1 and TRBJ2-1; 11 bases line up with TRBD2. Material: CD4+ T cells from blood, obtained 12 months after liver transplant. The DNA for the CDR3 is TGCGCCAGCAGCCCCGGGACTAGCGGACATTCCGGCGACAATGAGCAGTTCTTC. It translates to CASSPGTSGHSGDNEQFF.